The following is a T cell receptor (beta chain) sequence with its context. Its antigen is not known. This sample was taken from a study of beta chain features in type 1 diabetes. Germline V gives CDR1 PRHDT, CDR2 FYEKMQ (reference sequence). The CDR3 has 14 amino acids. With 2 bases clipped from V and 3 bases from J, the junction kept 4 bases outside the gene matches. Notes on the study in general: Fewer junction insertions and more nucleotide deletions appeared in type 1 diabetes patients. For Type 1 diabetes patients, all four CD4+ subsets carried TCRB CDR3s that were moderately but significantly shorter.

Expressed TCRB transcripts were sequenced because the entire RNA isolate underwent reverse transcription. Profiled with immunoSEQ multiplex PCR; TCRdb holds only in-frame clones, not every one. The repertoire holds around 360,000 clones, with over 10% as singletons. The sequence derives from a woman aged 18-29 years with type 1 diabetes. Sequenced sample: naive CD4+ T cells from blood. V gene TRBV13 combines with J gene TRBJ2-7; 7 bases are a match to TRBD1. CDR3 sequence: CASSLRGTVYEQYF. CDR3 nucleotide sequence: TGTGCCAGCAGCTTAAGGGGGACAGTCTACGAGCAGTACTTC.